Listed below are T cell receptor beta chains from one sample, sequenced in a study of shared clonotypes between healthy human individuals. Data came from immunoSEQ multiplex PCR; TCRdb stores just in-frame clones and leaves some out. The sample includes about 460,000 clones, approximately 71% of them seen just once. The sample taken for sequencing was PBMCs. These receptors were obtained from a woman aged 40 to 50 in good health. Some clones in this sample may be carry-over from other donors' samples. The CDR3 runs from the conserved cysteine through the conserved F or W. A D gene is named only where the DNA matches it firmly. Clone size is not always given. Where it is, it says once, few, many or a class for expanded clones.

size: many; D: TRBD2; J: TRBJ2-1; V: TRBV29-1; CDR3: CSVVGGGFSNEQFF; DNA: TGCAGCGTTGTGGGGGGAGGGTTCTCCAATGAGCAGTTCTTC
size: .; D: TRBD2; J: TRBJ2-7; V: TRBV30; CDR3: CAWGDKKGLAGGISYEQYF; DNA: TGTGCCTGGGGCGACAAAAAAGGACTAGCGGGAGGAATTTCCTACGAGCAGTACTTC
size: .; D: .; J: TRBJ2-2; V: TRBV28; CDR3: CASSSLGLRTGELFF; DNA: TGTGCCAGCAGTTCCCTGGGACTCCGCACCGGGGAGCTGTTTTTT
size: .; D: .; J: TRBJ1-1; V: TRBV7-9; CDR3: CASSFRDENTEAFF; DNA: TGTGCCAGCAGCTTTAGGGACGAGAACACTGAAGCTTTCTTT
size: .; D: TRBD1; J: TRBJ1-2; V: TRBV10-3; CDR3: CAISDTGGDYGYTF; DNA: TGTGCCATCAGTGATACAGGGGGAGACTATGGCTACACCTTC
size: .; D: TRBD1; J: TRBJ1-5; V: TRBV19; CDR3: CASSITGGRQPQHF; DNA: TGTGCCAGTAGTATTACAGGGGGCCGACAGCCCCAGCATTTT
size: .; D: TRBD1; J: TRBJ1-1; V: TRBV29-1; CDR3: CSVGTPTGGPEAFF; DNA: TGCAGCGTTGGTACCCCGACAGGGGGGCCTGAAGCTTTCTTT
size: .; D: TRBD2; J: TRBJ2-7; V: TRBV27; CDR3: CASSFSSGMGEQYF; DNA: TGTGCCAGCAGTTTTTCCAGCGGGATGGGCGAGCAGTACTTC
size: .; D: TRBD2; J: TRBJ2-3; V: TRBV6-1; CDR3: CASSLTSAGADTQYF; DNA: TGTGCCAGCAGTTTGACTAGCGCGGGGGCAGATACGCAGTATTTT
size: .; D: .; J: TRBJ2-7; V: TRBV2; CDR3: CASSEVPPREISYEQYF; DNA: TGTGCCAGCAGTGAAGTCCCGCCTAGGGAGATCTCCTACGAGCAGTACTTC